Listed below are T cell receptor beta chains from one sample, sequenced in a study of blood T cell repertoires in COVID-19. Only in-frame clones appear in the TCRdb table, and some are missing; sequencing was by immunoSEQ multiplex PCR. The sample has some 150,000 clones; roughly 84% are singletons. Input material: peripheral blood. These receptors all come from a woman aged 45-59 years with acute or convalescent COVID-19. CDR3s include the opening cysteine and the closing phenylalanine or tryptophan. A D gene is named only where the DNA matches it firmly. Only some rows state a clone size, as once, few, many or a class for expanded clones.

J: TRBJ2-7
D: -
size: -
V: TRBV28
DNA: TGTGCCAGCAGTTTTCCAGGGACCTACGAGCAGTACTTC
CDR3: CASSFPGTYEQYF

J: TRBJ2-7
D: -
size: -
V: TRBV19
DNA: TGTGCCAGTAGTATAGGTCACAGGACGTTGGAGCAGTACTTC
CDR3: CASSIGHRTLEQYF

J: TRBJ1-4
D: -
size: -
V: TRBV5-1
DNA: TGCGCCAGTGCCGAGGTCGGTTATGAAAAACTGTTTTTT
CDR3: CASAEVGYEKLFF

J: TRBJ2-1
D: TRBD1
size: -
V: TRBV11-2
DNA: TGTGCCAGCAGCACCCGGGACAGGGGGCGCAGCAATGAGCAGTTCTTC
CDR3: CASSTRDRGRSNEQFF

J: TRBJ1-4
D: TRBD1
size: -
V: TRBV24-1
DNA: TGTGCCACCAGTGATTTGCCCCGGGACAGGGGAGGTTTT
CDR3: CATSDLPRDRGGF

J: TRBJ1-3
D: -
size: -
V: TRBV27
DNA: TGTGCCAGCAGTTTATCGGGGGGGAACACCATATATTTT
CDR3: CASSLSGGNTIYF

J: TRBJ1-5
D: -
size: -
V: TRBV7-8
DNA: TGTGCCAGCAGCTTAGACAGCCGCAATCAGCCCCAGCATTTT
CDR3: CASSLDSRNQPQHF

J: TRBJ2-2
D: -
size: -
V: TRBV7-2
DNA: TGTGCCAGCAGCTTAGAACTAGCCTCGACCGGGGAGCTGTTTTTT
CDR3: CASSLELASTGELFF

J: TRBJ1-6
D: TRBD1
size: -
V: TRBV2
DNA: TGTGCCAGCACATTAGGACAGGGTATGAGCCTTGACAATTCACCCCTCCACTTT
CDR3: CASTLGQGMSLDNSPLHF

J: TRBJ1-6
D: -
size: few
V: TRBV3-1/TRBV3-2
DNA: TGTGCCAGCAGCCAAACGGGAATCGATAATTCACCCCTCCACTTT
CDR3: CASSQTGIDNSPLHF

J: TRBJ2-5
D: TRBD1
size: -
V: TRBV7-2
DNA: TGTGCCAGCAGCATCCGACAGGGTAGCGAGACCCAGTACTTC
CDR3: CASSIRQGSETQYF

J: TRBJ2-3
D: TRBD2
size: once
V: TRBV19
DNA: TGTGCCAGTAGTATTATAGCGGGGGGGCCAGATACGCAGTATTTT
CDR3: CASSIIAGGPDTQYF

J: TRBJ1-4
D: -
size: -
V: TRBV28
DNA: TGTGCCAGCAGTTTATCGCAGGGCGCTTATGAAAAACTGTTTTTT
CDR3: CASSLSQGAYEKLFF

J: TRBJ2-1
D: TRBD2
size: -
V: TRBV14
DNA: TGTGCCAGCAGCCTAACTAGCGGGGGCTACAATGAGCAGTTCTTC
CDR3: CASSLTSGGYNEQFF

J: TRBJ2-7
D: -
size: -
V: TRBV30
DNA: TGTGCCTGGCGGGGGTCCCACGAGCAGTACTTC
CDR3: CAWRGSHEQYF

J: TRBJ2-5
D: -
size: -
V: TRBV5-5
DNA: TGTGCCAGCAGCTTGAGAGCAGGGCAAGAGACCCAGTACTTC
CDR3: CASSLRAGQETQYF

J: TRBJ1-1
D: -
size: once
V: TRBV29-1
DNA: TGCAGCGTTGTTCGGAACACTGAAGCTTTCTTT
CDR3: CSVVRNTEAFF

J: TRBJ2-1
D: TRBD2
size: -
V: TRBV28
DNA: TGTGCCAGCGACGTCCTAGCGGGAGGTATCAATGAGCAGTTCTTC
CDR3: CASDVLAGGINEQFF

J: TRBJ2-7
D: -
size: -
V: TRBV28
DNA: TGTGCCAGCAGTCCCCGTCTGAGCCGATCCTACGAGCAGTACTTC
CDR3: CASSPRLSRSYEQYF

J: TRBJ1-2
D: -
size: -
V: TRBV5-8
DNA: TGTGCCAGCGGGAGAATGGGAGATAACTATGGCTACACCTTC
CDR3: CASGRMGDNYGYTF

J: TRBJ2-7
D: -
size: -
V: TRBV29-1
DNA: TGCAGCGTTGGGGCTGCGGGGCCTAGGTTCGAGCAGTACTTC
CDR3: CSVGAAGPRFEQYF

J: TRBJ2-2
D: -
size: -
V: TRBV3-1/TRBV3-2
DNA: TGTGCCAGCAGCCCTGTCCTGCAGGGCAACACCGGGGAGCTGTTTTTT
CDR3: CASSPVLQGNTGELFF

J: TRBJ1-2
D: -
size: once
V: TRBV3-1/TRBV3-2
DNA: TGTGCCAGCAGCCAAGGAGGAAACTATGGCTACACCTTC
CDR3: CASSQGGNYGYTF